In this sample, the clone carrying this TCR beta chain turned up many times. Its antigen is still unknown. This record belongs to a study of T cells in Graves' hyperthyroidism and ophthalmopathy. Study-level results: Most clonotypes expanded in the thyroid (above 0.001) were also present in blood.

Amplified TCR beta CDR3 regions derived from RNA transcripts. During a first-round RT-PCR of the TCR CDR3, the HTBI primer set was used. TCRdb re-derived calls from the multiplex PCR reads in MiXCR, one entry per CDR3 protein. The sample carries about 620,000 distinct CDR3 sequences, 15% to 20% recorded once. Germline V gene sequence: CDR1 MNHNS, CDR2 SASEGT. Trimming left V 6 bases short and J 2 bases short, with 14 bases between. This CDR3 has 15 residues. The sequence was obtained from a woman aged 25 to 45 with Graves' hyperthyroidism. Sequencing was done on a sample of blood. The V and J genes are TRBV6-1 and TRBJ2-1; possible D gene TRBD1, 6 bases. The CDR3 loop reads CASSTGTHAYNEQFF. Here the CDR3 DNA reads TGTGCCAGCAGCACCGGGACACATGCCTACAATGAGCAGTTCTTC.